This T cell receptor (beta chain) was captured by sequencing in a study of CD8+ T cells in alopecia areata. Study-wide points: Tofacitinib significantly reduced both scalp clonality and expanded CD8+ clones among the top 100. Patients shared TCRs less clearly than mice did, possibly owing to HLA.

V was clipped by 2 bases and J by 4 bases, with 5 bases between them. CDR1 is LNHDA and CDR2 is SQIVND in the germline V gene (reference sequence). The CDR3 length is 12 residues. Points on this clone: Its antigen remains unknown. Different DNA sequences within this sample yield the same CDR3.

Extraction and reverse transcription of RNA yielded cDNA as the sequencing template. Clones were read by immunoSEQ multiplex PCR, and TCRdb kept only the in-frame ones, dropping some. The data hold 100,000 or so clones, with about three fifths observed a single time. Treatment noted: oral pan-JAK inhibitor, 5-10 mg twice daily. The material sequenced was CD8+ T cells sorted from blood, taken at approximately week 60, from a patient treated with tofacitinib. The origin of this receptor is a human donor with alopecia areata. The J gene is TRBJ1-1, the V gene TRBV19; D not resolved. CDR3 loop: CASSISRTEAFF. The CDR3 DNA reads as TGTGCCAGTAGTATAAGTCGCACTGAAGCTTTCTTT.